These 12 T cell receptor beta chains originate from one sample sequenced in a study of blood T cell repertoires in COVID-19 (dated by TCRdb to about 2020). Receptor libraries were prepared by the immunoSEQ multiplex PCR assay. Drawn from immuneACCESS, this table holds only the in-frame rearrangements with V and J called that TCRdb kept. Clones are partly lost; checked studies trace under half to an unresolved V gene and leave the rest unexplained. Present in this sample are 150,000 to 200,000 clones, 74% of which were seen just once. 3% of the sample rests with the top ten. Specimen: peripheral blood. These receptors all come from a woman aged 80 or older with acute or convalescent COVID-19.

This clone was recorded a few times. The rearrangement joins TRBV28 to TRBJ1-5; 7 bases map to TRBD1. CDR1 is MDHEN, CDR2 SYDVKM, per germline. This CDR3 is built from 16 residues. V dropped 3 bases and J dropped 5; count of bases not matched to a gene: 10. The chain's CDR3 is CASSFGGDSSYQPQHF. CDR3 coding DNA: TGTGCCAGCAGTTTCGGTGGGGACAGTTCCTATCAGCCCCAGCATTTT.

The chain recombines TRBV7-3 with TRBJ2-3; 7 nucleotides agree with TRBD2. The CDR3 has 14 residues. The V segment lost 2 bases and the J segment 6 bases; nucleotides outside the gene matches: 5. CDR1 is SGHTA and CDR2 is FQGTGA in the germline V gene. The CDR3: CASSLAGAADTQYF. The CDR3 bases are TGTGCCAGCAGCTTAGCGGGAGCGGCCGATACGCAGTATTTT.

The V call is TRBV28, the J call TRBJ1-2; no firm D call. Per germline, CDR1 MDHEN and CDR2 SYDVKM. Between the trimmed V and J ends, which lost 6 bases and 7 bases, there was a span of 12 bases. The CDR3 spans 12 residues. The CDR3 loop reads CASSLQQLGYTF. The CDR3 nucleotides are TGTGCCAGCAGCCTTCAACAGCTTGGCTACACCTTC.

V usage is TRBV7-3 and J usage is TRBJ2-2, with 7 nucleotides matching TRBD2. J gave up 4 bases and V 6 bases, and 5 bases lay outside the gene matches. Germline loops: CDR1 SGHTA, CDR2 FQGTGA. The CDR3 has 14 residues. The CDR3 DNA follows: TGTGCCAGCAGGCCAGCGGGAACCACCGGGGAGCTGTTTTTT. This sequence encodes CASRPAGTTGELFF. The full variable domain, with the rest looked up from reference TRBV7-3 and TRBJ2-2, is GAGVSQTPSNKVTEKGKYVELRCDPISGHTALYWYRQSLGQGPEFLIYFQGTGAADDSGLPNDRFFAVRPEGSVSTLKIQRTERGDSAVYLCASRPAGTTGELFFGEGSRLTVL.

This clone showed up just once. This rearrangement joins TRBV7-9 to TRBJ2-3; D is unresolved. V dropped 5 bases and J dropped 2 bases, with 14 bases sitting between them. The CDR3 extends over 15 amino acids. CDR1 is SEHNR and CDR2 is FQNEAQ in the germline V gene (reference sequence). Here the CDR3 DNA reads TGTGCCAGCAGCCTAGACTTGAGTTTCACAGATACGCAGTATTTT. It encodes CASSLDLSFTDTQYF. Looking up the rest from reference TRBV7-9 and TRBJ2-3 gives the full variable domain: DTGVSQNPRHKITKRGQNVTFRCDPISEHNRLYWYRQTLGQGPEFLTYFQNEAQLEKSRLLSDRFSAERPKGSFSTLEIQRTEQGDSAMYLCASSLDLSFTDTQYFGPGTRLTVL.

The chain joins TRBV5-1 to TRBJ2-1; tentatively, D is TRBD2 (6 bases). The V end lost 3 bases, the J end lost 12 bases, and 34 bases lay between the germline ends. Germline V gives CDR1 SGHRS, CDR2 YFSETQ. The CDR3 totals 19 residues. DNA for the CDR3: TGCGCCAGCAGCTACGATCCCCTAGAGGCGGATGTGGGAGTCGGGGGGCAGTTCTTC. Protein: CASSYDPLEADVGVGGQFF.

There are a few counts of this clone. The chain is built from TRBV7-6 and TRBJ2-7; 9 bases are shared with TRBD2. The CDR3 is made up of 18 amino acids. Trimming cost V 0 bases and J 2 bases; bases outside gene matches: 11. The germline V gene encodes CDR1 SGHVS and CDR2 FNYEAQ. The chain's CDR3 is CASSLALRLAGHTYEQYF. DNA for the CDR3: TGTGCCAGCAGCTTAGCGCTAAGGCTAGCGGGGCATACCTACGAGCAGTACTTC.

The chain joins TRBV9 to TRBJ2-1, with 7 bases fitting TRBD1. CDR3 size: 15 residues. Germline V gene data show CDR1 as SGDLS and CDR2 as YYNGEE. Unmatched junction bases numbered 4, after V lost 1 base and J lost 3 bases. The chain's CDR3 is CASSVRAGGYNEQFF. CDR3 DNA sequence: TGTGCCAGCAGCGTACGGGCAGGGGGCTACAATGAGCAGTTCTTC.

The V call is TRBV30, the J call TRBJ2-7; 10 nucleotides match TRBD2. The germline gives CDR1 GTSNPN, CDR2 SVGIG (reference sequence). The ends lost 3 bases at V and 6 bases at J; junction bases unmatched: 8. This CDR3 is built from 14 residues. The CDR3, as DNA: TGTGCCTGGAGCTTGACTAGCGGGTGGCTCGAGCAGTACTTC. It codes for CAWSLTSGWLEQYF.

This sequence joins TRBV6-5 and TRBJ1-3, with 7 bases that match TRBD1. V was clipped by 7 bases and J by 0 bases; unmatched bases: 3. The CDR3 extends over 14 amino acids. The germline V gene has CDR1 MNHEY and CDR2 SVGAGI. In nucleotides, the CDR3 is TGTGCCAGCATCGACAGGGCCTCTGGAAACACCATATATTTT. Protein: CASIDRASGNTIYF.

The V gene is TRBV2, the J gene TRBJ1-5, with unresolved D. The CDR3 is made up of 15 amino acids. The germline CDR1 and CDR2 sequences are SNHLY and FYNNEI. Trimming shortened V by 3 bases and J by 7 bases, and 16 bases separated the two germline ends. The CDR3 loop reads CASSDVVSGGQPQHF. The CDR3 bases are TGTGCCAGCAGTGATGTCGTGTCAGGTGGGCAGCCCCAGCATTTT.

This rearrangement joins TRBV7-2 to TRBJ1-6; D is possibly TRBD1 (5 bases). V was shortened by 3 bases and J by 6 bases, with 12 bases between the two germline ends. The CDR3 consists of 15 residues. Per germline, CDR1 SGHTA and CDR2 FQGNSA. This chain's CDR3 is CASSLLGGSNSPLHF. The CDR3 nucleotides are TGTGCCAGCAGCTTGCTGGGGGGTAGTAATTCACCCCTCCACTTT.